The source of this T cell receptor (beta chain) is a study of blood T cell repertoires in COVID-19. Background on the study: The cDNA or gDNA used as material had been derived from T cells, B-cell-depleted T cells, or PBMCs.

As concerns this clone: A read error may account for a junction end that differs from germline.

Assay: immunoSEQ multiplex PCR; the TCRdb copy retains only in-frame clones and omits some. The sample carries roughly 290,000 clones, 70% to 90% recorded once. The sample comprised peripheral blood. The origin of this receptor is a woman aged 55-75 years with acute or convalescent COVID-19.

CDR3 nucleotide sequence: TGTGCCAGCAGTGAAGCCCACAGGGCTAACTTC. Protein product: CASSEAHRANF. V and J are TRBV2 and TRBJ2-7, with a weak D call TRBD1 (6 bases). The CDR3 has 11 residues. Germline-derived CDR1 and CDR2 are SNHLY and FYNNEI. The whole variable domain, remainder taken from reference TRBV2 and TRBJ2-7, is EPEVTQTPSHQVTQMGQEVILRCVPISNHLYFYWYRQILGQKVEFLVSFYNNEISEKSEIFDDQFSVERPDGSNFTLKIRSTKLEDSAMYFCASSEAHRANFGPGTRLTVT.